Each of the 6 T cell receptor beta chains below was sequenced from the same sample in a study of blood T cells in healthy people across ages. Through a sample-barcoded 5' primer and a J-beta primer mix, a second PCR was run for roughly 7 to 12 cycles. TCRdb analysed the 5' RACE reads with MiXCR anew, one entry per CDR3 protein. The sample shows about 640,000 distinct CDR3 sequences, under 30% of them seen only once. Sequenced: blood. All receptors come from an elderly woman in good health.

This clonotype was recorded many times. J is TRBJ1-1 and V is TRBV28; no reliable D call. The CDR3 covers 16 residues. CDR1 is MDHEN, CDR2 SYDVKM, per germline. The germline V and J ends were trimmed by 2 bases and 0 bases, with 13 bases remaining between them. Written as DNA, the CDR3 is TGTGCCAGCAGTTTAGCGGACCTCATCATGAACACTGAAGCTTTCTTT. Amino acids: CASSLADLIMNTEAFF.

As for this clonotype: A read error may be the cause here, since a much bigger clone is one base away. The CDR3 loop reads CASSQEGLAGGGEQFF. DNA of the CDR3: TGTGCCAGCAGCCAAGAGGGACTAGCGGGGGGTGGTGAGCAGTTCTTC. The chain is built from TRBV4-2 and TRBJ2-1; 15 positions agree with TRBD2. CDR1 is LGHNA and CDR2 is YNFKEQ in the germline V gene. Trimming at V came to 0 bases and at J to 9 bases, leaving 3 bases not matched to a gene. The CDR3 length is 16 residues.

This clonotype was recorded many times. V usage is TRBV3-1 and J usage is TRBJ2-1; no firm D call. V was pared by 1 base and J by 9 bases, with 4 bases between. CDR3 size: 11 residues. CDR1 LGHDT and CDR2 YNNKEL come from the germline V gene (reference sequence). The chain's CDR3 is CASSQGGEQFF. The CDR3 nucleotides read TGTGCCAGCAGCCAAGGGGGTGAGCAGTTCTTC.

The rearrangement links TRBV4-3 to TRBJ1-1, with 7 nucleotides matching TRBD1. CDR3 length equals 13 residues. V was pared by 0 bases and J by 8 bases, with 3 bases of the junction left unmatched. From germline, CDR1 is LGHNA and CDR2 YSLEER. This chain's CDR3 is CASSQDAGGEAFF. CDR3 nucleotides: TGCGCCAGCAGCCAAGACGCAGGGGGAGAAGCTTTCTTT.

The chain recombines TRBV7-2 with TRBJ1-1; D gene uncertain. The CDR3 is 13 amino acids. The V gene lost 5 bases and the J gene lost 10 bases, with 17 bases spanning the gap. The germline V gene has CDR1 SGHTA and CDR2 FQGNSA. The CDR3 DNA follows: TGTGCCAGCAGCCCCACCAGCGGGGTCTCAGCTTTCTTT. Translating gives CASSPTSGVSAFF. Full variable domain (remainder filled in from reference TRBV7-2 and TRBJ1-1): GAGVSQSPSNKVTEKGKDVELRCDPISGHTALYWYRQSLGQGLEFLIYFQGNSAPDKSGLPSDRFSAERTGGSVSTLTIQRTQQEDSAVYLCASSPTSGVSAFFGQGTRLTVV.

The rearrangement links TRBV18 to TRBJ1-1; no definite D call. This CDR3 is built from 15 residues. Germline assignment: CDR1 KGHSH and CDR2 LQKENI. The V and J ends lost 6 bases and 3 bases respectively, with 17 bases between them. CDR3 in amino acids: CASSPTTRGDTEAFF. CDR3 DNA sequence: TGTGCCAGCTCTCCGACTACTCGGGGAGACACTGAAGCTTTCTTT.